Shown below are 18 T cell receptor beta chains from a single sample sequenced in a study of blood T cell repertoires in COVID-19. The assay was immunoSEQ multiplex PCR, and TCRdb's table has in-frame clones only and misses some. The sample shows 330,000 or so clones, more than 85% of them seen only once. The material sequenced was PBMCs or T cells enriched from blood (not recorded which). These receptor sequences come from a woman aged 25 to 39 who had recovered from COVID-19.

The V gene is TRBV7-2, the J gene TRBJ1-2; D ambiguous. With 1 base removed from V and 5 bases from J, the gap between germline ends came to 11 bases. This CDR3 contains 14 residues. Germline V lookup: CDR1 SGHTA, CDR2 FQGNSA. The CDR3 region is CASSLGERGYGYTF. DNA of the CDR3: TGTGCCAGCAGCTTAGGGGAGCGTGGGTATGGCTACACCTTC.

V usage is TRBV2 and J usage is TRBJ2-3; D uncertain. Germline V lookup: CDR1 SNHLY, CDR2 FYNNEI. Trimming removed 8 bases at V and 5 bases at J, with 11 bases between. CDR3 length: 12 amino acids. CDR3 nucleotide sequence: TGTGCCAGCGAGAGGCGGCGAGATACGCAGTATTTT. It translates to CASERRRDTQYF. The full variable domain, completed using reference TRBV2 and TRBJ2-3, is EPEVTQTPSHQVTQMGQEVILRCVPISNHLYFYWYRQILGQKVEFLVSFYNNEISEKSEIFDDQFSVERPDGSNFTLKIRSTKLEDSAMYFCASERRRDTQYFGPGTRLTVL.

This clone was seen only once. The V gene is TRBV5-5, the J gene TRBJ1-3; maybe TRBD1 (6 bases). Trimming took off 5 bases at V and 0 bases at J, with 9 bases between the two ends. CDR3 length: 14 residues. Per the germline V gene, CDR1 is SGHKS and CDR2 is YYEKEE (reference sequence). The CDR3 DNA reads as TGTGCCAGCAGAGGGACAACCTCTGGAAACACCATATATTTT. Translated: CASRGTTSGNTIYF.

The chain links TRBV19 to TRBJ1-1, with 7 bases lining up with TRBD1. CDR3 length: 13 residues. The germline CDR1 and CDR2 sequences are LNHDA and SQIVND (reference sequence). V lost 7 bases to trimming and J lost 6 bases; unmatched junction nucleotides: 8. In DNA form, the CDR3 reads TGTGCCAGTATTCCGGGACAGCGCGCTGAAGCTTTCTTT. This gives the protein CASIPGQRAEAFF.

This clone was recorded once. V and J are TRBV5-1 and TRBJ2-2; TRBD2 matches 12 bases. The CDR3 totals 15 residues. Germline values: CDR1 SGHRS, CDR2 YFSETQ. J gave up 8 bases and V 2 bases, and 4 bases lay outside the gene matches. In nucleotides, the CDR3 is TGCGCCAGCAGCTTAAGGACTAGCGGGGAAGGGGAGCTGTTTTTT. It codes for CASSLRTSGEGELFF.

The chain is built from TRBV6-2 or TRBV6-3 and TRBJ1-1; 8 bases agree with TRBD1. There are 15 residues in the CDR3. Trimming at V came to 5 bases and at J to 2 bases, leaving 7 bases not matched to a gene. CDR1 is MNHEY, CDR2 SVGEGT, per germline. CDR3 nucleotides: TGTGCCAGCAGTCACCGGGACAGGAGAAACACTGAAGCTTTCTTT. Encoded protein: CASSHRDRRNTEAFF.

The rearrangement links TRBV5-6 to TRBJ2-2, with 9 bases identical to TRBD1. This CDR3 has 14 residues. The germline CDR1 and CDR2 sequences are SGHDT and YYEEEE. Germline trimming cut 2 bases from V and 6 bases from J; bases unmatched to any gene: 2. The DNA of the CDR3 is TGTGCCAGCAGCTTAACAGGGGGCTCCGGGGAGCTGTTTTTT. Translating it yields CASSLTGGSGELFF.

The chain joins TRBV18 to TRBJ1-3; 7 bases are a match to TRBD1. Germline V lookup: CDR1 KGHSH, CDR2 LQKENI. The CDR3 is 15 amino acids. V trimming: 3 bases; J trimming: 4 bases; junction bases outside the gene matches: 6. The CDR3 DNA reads TGTGCCAGCTCACCCGAGGGGGCGCGCGGAAACACCATATATTTT. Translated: CASSPEGARGNTIYF.

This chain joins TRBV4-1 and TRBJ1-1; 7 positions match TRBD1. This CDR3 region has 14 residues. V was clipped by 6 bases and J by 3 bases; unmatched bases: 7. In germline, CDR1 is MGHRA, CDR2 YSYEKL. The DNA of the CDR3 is TGCGCCAGCAGGACAGGGCTCTATGACACTGAAGCTTTCTTT. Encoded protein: CASRTGLYDTEAFF.

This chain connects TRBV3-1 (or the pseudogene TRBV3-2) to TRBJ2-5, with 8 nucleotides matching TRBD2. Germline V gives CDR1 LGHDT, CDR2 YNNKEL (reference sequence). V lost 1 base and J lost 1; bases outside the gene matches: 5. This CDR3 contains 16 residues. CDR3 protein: CASSQAGTSTQETQYF. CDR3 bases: TGTGCCAGCAGCCAAGCCGGGACTAGTACCCAAGAGACCCAGTACTTC.

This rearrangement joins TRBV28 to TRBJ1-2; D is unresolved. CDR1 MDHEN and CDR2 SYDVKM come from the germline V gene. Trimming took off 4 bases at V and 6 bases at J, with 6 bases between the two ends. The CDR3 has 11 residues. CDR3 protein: CASSSRDGYTF. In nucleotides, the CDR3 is TGTGCCAGCAGTTCCCGAGATGGCTACACCTTC.

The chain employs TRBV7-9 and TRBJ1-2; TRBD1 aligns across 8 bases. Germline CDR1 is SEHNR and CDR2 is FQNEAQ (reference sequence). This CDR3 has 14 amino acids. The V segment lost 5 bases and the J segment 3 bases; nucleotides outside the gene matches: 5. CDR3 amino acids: CASSGGQGDYGYTF. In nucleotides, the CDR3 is TGTGCCAGCAGCGGAGGACAGGGCGACTATGGCTACACCTTC. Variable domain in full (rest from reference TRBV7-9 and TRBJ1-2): DTGVSQNPRHKITKRGQNVTFRCDPISEHNRLYWYRQTLGQGPEFLTYFQNEAQLEKSRLLSDRFSAERPKGSFSTLEIQRTEQGDSAMYLCASSGGQGDYGYTFGSGTRLTVV.

CDR3 coding DNA: TGTGCCAGCAGCGCGGACAGCTTAAACACCGGGGAGCTGTTTTTT. This translates into CASSADSLNTGELFF. The J gene is TRBJ2-2, the V gene TRBV7-2; possibly TRBD1 for D (6 bases). V was shortened by 5 bases and J by 2 bases, with 12 bases between the two germline ends. Looked up from germline, CDR1 is SGHTA and CDR2 is FQGNSA. The CDR3 contains 15 residues.

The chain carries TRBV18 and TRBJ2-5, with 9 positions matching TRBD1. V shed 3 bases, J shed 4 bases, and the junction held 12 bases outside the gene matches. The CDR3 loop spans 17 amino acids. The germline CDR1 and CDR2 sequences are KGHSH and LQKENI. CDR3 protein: CASSPEATGTGRETQYF. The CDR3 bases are TGTGCCAGCTCACCCGAAGCTACCGGGACAGGGAGAGAGACCCAGTACTTC. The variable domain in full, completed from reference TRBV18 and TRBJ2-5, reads NAGVMQNPRHLVRRRGQEARLRCSPMKGHSHVYWYRQLPEEGLKFMVYLQKENIIDESGMPKERFSAEFPKEGPSILRIQQVVRGDSAAYFCASSPEATGTGRETQYFGPGTRLLVL.

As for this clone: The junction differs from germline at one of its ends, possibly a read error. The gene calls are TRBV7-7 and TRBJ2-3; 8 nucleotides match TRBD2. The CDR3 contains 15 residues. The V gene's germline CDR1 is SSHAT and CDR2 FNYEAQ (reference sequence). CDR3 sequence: CASSPGGVGTDTQYF. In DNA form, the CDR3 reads TGTGCTAGCAGCCCCGGGGGGGTAGGGACAGATACGCAGTATTTT.

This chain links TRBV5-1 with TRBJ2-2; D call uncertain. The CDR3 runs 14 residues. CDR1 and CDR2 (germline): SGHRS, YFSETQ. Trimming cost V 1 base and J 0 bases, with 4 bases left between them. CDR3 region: CASSLTANTGELFF. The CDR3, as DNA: TGCGCCAGCAGCTTGACTGCGAACACCGGGGAGCTGTTTTTT.

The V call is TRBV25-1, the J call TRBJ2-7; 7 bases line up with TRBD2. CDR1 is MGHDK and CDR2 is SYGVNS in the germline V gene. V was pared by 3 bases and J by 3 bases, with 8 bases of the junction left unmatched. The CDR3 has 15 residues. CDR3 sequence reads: CASSDPGLGDYEQYF. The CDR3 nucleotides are TGTGCCAGCAGTGATCCCGGACTAGGGGACTACGAGCAGTACTTC.

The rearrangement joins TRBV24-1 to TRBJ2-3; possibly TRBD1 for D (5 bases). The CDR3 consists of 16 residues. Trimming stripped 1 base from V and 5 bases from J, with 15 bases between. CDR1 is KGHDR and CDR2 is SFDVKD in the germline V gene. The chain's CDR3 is CATSDFNRNGGDTQYF. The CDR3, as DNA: TGTGCCACCAGTGATTTCAACAGGAACGGCGGAGATACGCAGTATTTT.